This T cell receptor beta chain was profiled in a study of T-cell memory formation after mild COVID-19. General observations from the study: Clones contracting across day 15 to 85 had a balanced CD4/CD8 profile; later expanding clones leaned CD4+. Most CD4+ clones that shrank were in CM and EM, while CD8+ ones turned up in EMRA.

In this sample, this clonotype turned up many times. Its cognate antigen is unknown. From 5'RACE with constant-segment primers came TCR alpha and TCR beta cDNA libraries that carried sample barcodes and UMIs. One entry per CDR3 protein, called by TCRdb with MiXCR from the 5' RACE reads. Of around 300,000 distinct CDR3 sequences detected, about 20% appear once; the ten largest clones hold 20% to 25%. This TCR was recovered from a man in his late teens or twenties who had mild COVID-19 (a few samples of this study predate the infection). Cell type and time point are not known. Specimen: PBMCs or a T cell subset sorted from them (not recorded which).

The chain's CDR3 is CASSEGGRGNTEAFF. CDR3 nucleotides: TGTGCCAGCAGTGAAGGAGGGAGGGGAAACACTGAAGCTTTCTTT. This rearrangement joins TRBV25-1 to TRBJ1-1; weak D call: TRBD1 (5 bases). V was cut by 2 bases and J by 2 bases, with 12 bases left in between. This CDR3 contains 15 residues. Germline CDR1 reads MGHDK; CDR2 reads SYGVNS.